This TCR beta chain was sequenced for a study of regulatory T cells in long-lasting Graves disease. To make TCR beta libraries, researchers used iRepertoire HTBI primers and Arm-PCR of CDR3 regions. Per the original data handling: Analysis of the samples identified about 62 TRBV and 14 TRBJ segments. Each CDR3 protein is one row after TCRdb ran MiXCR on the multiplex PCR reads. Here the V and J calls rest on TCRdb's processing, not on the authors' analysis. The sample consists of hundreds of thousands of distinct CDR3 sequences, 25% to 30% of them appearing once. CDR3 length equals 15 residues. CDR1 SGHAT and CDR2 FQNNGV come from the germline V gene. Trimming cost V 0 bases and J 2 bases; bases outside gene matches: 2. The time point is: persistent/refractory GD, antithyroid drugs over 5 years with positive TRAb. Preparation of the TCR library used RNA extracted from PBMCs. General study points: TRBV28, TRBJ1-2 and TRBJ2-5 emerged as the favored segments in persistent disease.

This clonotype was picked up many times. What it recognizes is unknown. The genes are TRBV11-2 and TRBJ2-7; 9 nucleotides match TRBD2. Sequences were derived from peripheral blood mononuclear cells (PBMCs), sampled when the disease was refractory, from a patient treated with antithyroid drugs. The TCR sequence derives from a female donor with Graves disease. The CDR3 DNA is TGTGCCAGCAGCTTAGAGGCGGGAGGGCCCTACGAGCAGTACTTC. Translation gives CASSLEAGGPYEQYF. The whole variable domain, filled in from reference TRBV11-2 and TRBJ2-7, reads EAGVAQSPRYKIIEKRQSVAFWCNPISGHATLYWYQQILGQGPKLLIQFQNNGVVDDSQLPKDRFSAERLKGVDSTLKIQPAKLEDSAVYLCASSLEAGGPYEQYFGPGTRLTVT.